Shown below are 4 T cell receptor beta chains from a single sample sequenced in a study of shared clonotypes between healthy human individuals. TCRdb's table, derived via immunoSEQ multiplex PCR, lists solely in-frame clones and lacks some. This sample has about 1.1 million clones, with around three quarters found just once. Sample: memory CD4+ T cells from PBMCs. This sample's subset: CD45RA-negative fraction. The receptors stem from a man aged 18 to 29 in good health. Some clones in this sample may be carry-over from other donors' samples.

This clone was picked up one time. The chain is built from TRBV14 and TRBJ1-4; D is uncertain. The germline V and J ends were trimmed by 4 bases and 0 bases, with 9 bases remaining between them. Germline CDR1 SGHDN, CDR2 FVKESK. There are 15 residues in the CDR3. The CDR3 region has the DNA TGTGCCAGCAGCCGCCAGCAGGCAACTAATGAAAAACTGTTTTTT. This codes for CASSRQQATNEKLFF.

CDR3 sequence: CASGLDSGANVLTF. The CDR3 nucleotides read TGTGCCAGCGGGTTGGACTCTGGGGCCAACGTCCTGACTTTC. This rearrangement joins TRBV5-6 to TRBJ2-6; D is unresolved. CDR1 and CDR2 from the germline V gene are SGHDT and YYEEEE. This CDR3 has 14 residues. Trimming left V 7 bases short and J 0 bases short, with 8 bases between.

The sample holds one count of this clone. The chain combines TRBV7-3 with TRBJ2-3; D not resolved. With 3 bases removed from V and 2 bases from J, the gap between germline ends came to 12 bases. The CDR3 is made up of 15 amino acids. From germline, CDR1 is SGHTA and CDR2 FQGTGA. The DNA of the CDR3 is TGTGCCAGCAGCTTGAGTTCTTCGGACACAGATACGCAGTATTTT. Translated: CASSLSSSDTDTQYF.

The chain links TRBV18 to TRBJ2-5, with no clear D. Per the germline V gene, CDR1 is KGHSH and CDR2 is LQKENI. The CDR3 sequence is 12 residues long. V was pared by 4 bases and J by 2 bases, with 5 bases between. The CDR3 sequence: CASSRPQETQYF. Here the CDR3 DNA reads TGTGCCAGCTCACGACCGCAAGAGACCCAGTACTTC.